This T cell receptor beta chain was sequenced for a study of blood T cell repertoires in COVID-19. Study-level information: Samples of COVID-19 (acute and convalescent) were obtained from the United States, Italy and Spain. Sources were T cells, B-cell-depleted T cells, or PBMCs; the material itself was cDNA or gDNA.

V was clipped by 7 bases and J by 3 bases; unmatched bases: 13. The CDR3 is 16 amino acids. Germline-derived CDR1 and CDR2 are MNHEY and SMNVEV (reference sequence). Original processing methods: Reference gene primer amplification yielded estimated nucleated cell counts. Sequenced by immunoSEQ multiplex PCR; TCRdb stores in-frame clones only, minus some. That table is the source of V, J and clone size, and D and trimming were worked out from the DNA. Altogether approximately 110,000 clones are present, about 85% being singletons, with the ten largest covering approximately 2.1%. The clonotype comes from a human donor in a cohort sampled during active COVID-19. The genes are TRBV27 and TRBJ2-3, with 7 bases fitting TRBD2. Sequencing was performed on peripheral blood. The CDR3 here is CASKPEGGSRTDTQYF. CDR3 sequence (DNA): TGTGCCAGCAAACCGGAGGGAGGGTCGAGAACAGATACGCAGTATTTT.